The TCR beta chain described here comes from a study of cytomegalovirus exposure and HLA in healthy donors. Overall study context: Prior work identified 117 million unique TCR beta sequences in some 180 million T cells. Among the approximately 400 genotyped donors, 70% to 85% were placed in the Caucasian-associated ancestry cluster. Study-wide findings and caveats: Later, an analysis showed that TCR beta chains associated with HLA were more clonally expanded than others that were equally common.

This clone was seen once. The antigen remains undetermined. Germline V gene data show CDR1 as SGHVS and CDR2 as FQNEAQ. The V gene end was trimmed by 5 bases and the J gene end by 5 bases; junction bases not matched to a gene: 10. The CDR3 length is 15 residues. In the PCR, 60 Vbeta and 13 Jbeta primers were used. The data were produced by immunoSEQ multiplex PCR, yet TCRdb's version contains in-frame clones alone and is incomplete. The sample has under 100,000 clones, more than 70% seen once. This rearrangement joins TRBV7-8 to TRBJ2-7; 9 nucleotides line up with TRBD1. Material: PBMCs. This clonotype was sampled from a middle-aged man in good health and CMV-seronegative. CDR3 in DNA: TGTGCCAGCAGCCACTGGACAGGGGCAGTTCACGAGCAGTACTTC. Translation: CASSHWTGAVHEQYF.